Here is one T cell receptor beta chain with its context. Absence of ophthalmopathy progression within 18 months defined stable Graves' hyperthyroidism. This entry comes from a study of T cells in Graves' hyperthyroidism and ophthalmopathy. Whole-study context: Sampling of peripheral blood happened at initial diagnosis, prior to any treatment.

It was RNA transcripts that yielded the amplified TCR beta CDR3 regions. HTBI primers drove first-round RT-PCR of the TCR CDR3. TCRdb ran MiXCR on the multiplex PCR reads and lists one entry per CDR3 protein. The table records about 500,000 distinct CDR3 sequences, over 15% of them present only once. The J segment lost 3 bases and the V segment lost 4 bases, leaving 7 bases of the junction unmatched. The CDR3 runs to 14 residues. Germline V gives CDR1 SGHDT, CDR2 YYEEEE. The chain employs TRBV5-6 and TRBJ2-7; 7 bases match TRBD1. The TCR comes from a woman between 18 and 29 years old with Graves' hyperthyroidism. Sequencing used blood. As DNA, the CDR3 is TGTGCCAGCAGCACTCGACAGGGACACTACGAGCAGTACTTC. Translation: CASSTRQGHYEQYF.